The 10 T cell receptor beta chains reported below all come from one sample, sequenced in a study of blood T cell repertoires in COVID-19. Some clones are missing from TCRdb's copy, which holds only in-frame ones; the method was immunoSEQ multiplex PCR. Here the sample spans 130,000 or so clones, roughly nine tenths being singletons. Sequenced material: peripheral blood. These TCRs come from a man aged 70-80 years with active or convalescent COVID-19.

The chain couples TRBV5-3 to TRBJ1-1; maybe TRBD1 (6 bases). TRBV5-3 qualifies as an ORF whose function is uncertain. The CDR3 length is 14 residues. Trimming cost V 5 bases and J 5 bases, with 16 bases left between them. The CDR3 region is CARRPTDQGTEAFF. The CDR3 DNA follows: TGTGCCAGAAGACCCACGGACCAGGGGACTGAAGCTTTCTTT.

V is TRBV7-6 and J is TRBJ1-1, with 7 positions matching TRBD1. Germline CDR1 is SGHVS and CDR2 is FNYEAQ. The V and J ends lost 0 bases and 5 bases, in that order; junction bases with no gene match: 0. The CDR3 extends over 13 amino acids. The CDR3 bases are TGTGCCAGCAGCTTAGCACAGGGGACTGAAGCTTTCTTT. Protein: CASSLAQGTEAFF.

The chain employs TRBV6-5 and TRBJ1-3; no reliable D call. The germline V gene encodes CDR1 MNHEY and CDR2 SVGAGI. V gave up 6 bases and J gave up 0 bases, with 6 bases separating them. There are 13 residues in the CDR3. This CDR3 reads CASRMSSGNTIYF. CDR3 sequence (DNA): TGTGCCAGCAGGATGAGCTCTGGAAACACCATATATTTT.

Worth noting for this clone: The same CDR3 arises from other DNA sequences in this sample as well. For the CDR3, the DNA is TGTGCCAGTAGTACGGTGAACACTGAAGCTTTCTTT. Amino acids: CASSTVNTEAFF. V gene TRBV19 combines with J gene TRBJ1-1; D not resolved. The V gene's germline CDR1 is LNHDA and CDR2 SQIVND (reference sequence). This CDR3 contains 12 residues. The V end was cut by 4 bases, the J end by 0 bases, with 3 bases between.

V and J are TRBV19 and TRBJ1-2; 8 bases are shared with TRBD1. The germline CDR1 and CDR2 sequences are LNHDA and SQIVND (reference sequence). Germline trimming cut 4 bases from V and 3 bases from J; bases unmatched to any gene: 4. The CDR3 is 14 residues long. The CDR3 nucleotides read TGTGCCAGTAGTACGACAGGGGCCGACTATGGCTACACCTTC. It yields the protein CASSTTGADYGYTF.

The chain couples TRBV27 to TRBJ2-2; D call uncertain. The CDR3 totals 14 residues. Germline lookup yields CDR1 MNHEY and CDR2 SMNVEV (reference sequence). The ends were cut back, 6 bases at V and 0 bases at J, with 8 bases in the middle. The CDR3 reads CASRRNANTGELFF. The CDR3 DNA is TGTGCCAGCAGGAGGAATGCGAACACCGGGGAGCTGTTTTTT.

V and J are TRBV6-1 and TRBJ1-2; tentatively, D is TRBD1 (5 bases). Germline CDR1 is MNHNS and CDR2 is SASEGT. Between the trimmed V and J ends, which lost 1 base and 1 base, there was a span of 10 bases. The length of the CDR3 is 15 residues. CDR3 nucleotide sequence: TGTGCCAGCAGTGAAGTAGGACATATTAACTATGGCTACACCTTC. Protein: CASSEVGHINYGYTF.

This sequence joins TRBV29-1 and TRBJ2-5, with D possibly being TRBD1 (6 bases). This CDR3 comprises 15 residues. Germline CDR1 and CDR2: SQVTM and ANQGSEA. V lost 4 bases and J lost 5, with 20 bases in between. The CDR3 here is CSVAGTPNLAETQYF. In nucleotides, the CDR3 is TGCAGCGTTGCCGGGACACCAAACTTGGCGGAGACCCAGTACTTC.

The gene calls are TRBV6-1 and TRBJ2-7, with 9 bases fitting TRBD1. CDR3 size: 17 residues. Germline V gene data show CDR1 as MNHNS and CDR2 as SASEGT. With 1 base clipped from V and 2 bases from J, the junction kept 9 bases outside the gene matches. The CDR3 sequence: CASSEVSWDRAAYEQYF. Here the CDR3 DNA reads TGTGCCAGCAGTGAAGTGAGTTGGGACAGGGCCGCCTACGAGCAGTACTTC.

The CDR3 sequence: CATSRDSGFEQYF. The CDR3 nucleotides are TGTGCCACCAGCAGAGATTCGGGGTTCGAGCAGTACTTC. The chain links TRBV15 to TRBJ2-7; tentatively, D is TRBD2 (5 bases). The V gene's germline CDR1 is LNHNV and CDR2 YYDKDF (reference sequence). The CDR3 spans 13 residues. Trimming removed 0 bases from V and 6 bases from J, with 9 bases in between.